This is a list of T cell receptor beta chains from one sample in a study of PD-1 blockade in classical Hodgkin lymphoma. Only in-frame clones appear in the TCRdb table, and some are missing; sequencing was by immunoSEQ multiplex PCR. Of under 95,000 clones in the sample, approximately 91% are singletons; the top ten hold over 2.5%. This specimen was peripheral blood mononuclear cells (PBMCs), taken before the second cycle of nivolumab. These receptors were obtained from a human donor with classical Hodgkin lymphoma. Both conserved end residues are part of each CDR3. A D gene is named only where the DNA matches it firmly. The size entry is marked missing in some rows and otherwise reads once, few, many or a size class.

J gene: TRBJ2-2; D gene: .; clone size: .; CDR3 length: 16; V gene: TRBV30; CDR3 protein: CAWSVSGQGTTGELFF; CDR3 DNA: TGTGCCTGGAGTGTGTCTGGTCAGGGAACCACCGGGGAGCTGTTTTTT
J gene: TRBJ1-2; D gene: .; clone size: .; CDR3 length: 14; V gene: TRBV27; CDR3 protein: CASSRAGGNYGYTF; CDR3 DNA: TGTGCCAGCAGTCGAGCGGGGGGTAACTATGGCTACACCTTC
J gene: TRBJ2-7; D gene: .; clone size: once; CDR3 length: 15; V gene: TRBV7-2; CDR3 protein: CASSPELSSSYEQYF; CDR3 DNA: TGTGCCAGCAGCCCTGAACTATCGTCCTCCTACGAGCAGTACTTC
J gene: TRBJ1-1; D gene: .; clone size: .; CDR3 length: 13; V gene: TRBV29-1; CDR3 protein: CSVENTLNTEAFF; CDR3 DNA: TGCAGCGTTGAAAACACTTTGAACACTGAAGCTTTCTTT
J gene: TRBJ1-2; D gene: .; clone size: .; CDR3 length: 18; V gene: TRBV15; CDR3 protein: CATSREPANGREDYGYTF; CDR3 DNA: TGTGCCACCAGCAGAGAGCCGGCCAACGGCAGGGAGGACTATGGCTACACCTTC
J gene: TRBJ1-4; D gene: .; clone size: .; CDR3 length: 15; V gene: TRBV11-2; CDR3 protein: CASSLNAGGNEKLFF; CDR3 DNA: TGTGCCAGCAGCTTAAACGCGGGAGGAAATGAAAAACTGTTTTTT
J gene: TRBJ2-3; D gene: .; clone size: .; CDR3 length: 14; V gene: TRBV10-3; CDR3 protein: CAISAGTSTDTQYF; CDR3 DNA: TGTGCCATCAGTGCTGGGACGAGCACAGATACGCAGTATTTT
J gene: TRBJ2-1; D gene: TRBD2; clone size: .; CDR3 length: 11; V gene: TRBV7-3; CDR3 protein: CASSTGTKQFF; CDR3 DNA: TGTGCCAGCAGCACCGGGACTAAGCAGTTCTTC
J gene: TRBJ2-1; D gene: .; clone size: .; CDR3 length: 17; V gene: TRBV11-2; CDR3 protein: CASSLDQDYWLYNEQFF; CDR3 DNA: TGTGCCAGCAGCTTAGATCAGGACTATTGGCTCTACAATGAGCAGTTCTTC
J gene: TRBJ2-1; D gene: TRBD1; clone size: .; CDR3 length: 13; V gene: TRBV10-3; CDR3 protein: CAIRTGETEEQFF; CDR3 DNA: TGTGCCATACGGACAGGGGAGACGGAGGAGCAGTTCTTC
J gene: TRBJ1-5; D gene: TRBD1; clone size: .; CDR3 length: 17; V gene: TRBV4-2; CDR3 protein: CASSQEGMTGGHQPQHF; CDR3 DNA: TGTGCCAGCAGCCAAGAAGGGATGACAGGGGGCCATCAGCCCCAGCATTTT
J gene: TRBJ2-5; D gene: .; clone size: .; CDR3 length: 14; V gene: TRBV5-1; CDR3 protein: CASSLSTPQETQYF; CDR3 DNA: TGCGCCAGCAGCTTGAGTACTCCTCAAGAGACCCAGTACTTC
J gene: TRBJ1-4; D gene: TRBD1; clone size: once; CDR3 length: 16; V gene: TRBV6-5; CDR3 protein: CASSYGTGFRDEKLFF; CDR3 DNA: TGTGCCAGCAGTTATGGGACAGGGTTTCGGGATGAAAAACTGTTTTTT
J gene: TRBJ2-1; D gene: .; clone size: .; CDR3 length: 15; V gene: TRBV10-1; CDR3 protein: CASSESASVYNEQFF; CDR3 DNA: TGCGCCAGCAGTGAGTCGGCTAGCGTCTACAATGAGCAGTTCTTC
J gene: TRBJ2-3; D gene: TRBD1; clone size: .; CDR3 length: 15; V gene: TRBV7-3; CDR3 protein: CASSLIGTGSDTQYF; CDR3 DNA: TGTGCCAGCAGCTTAATCGGGACAGGGTCGGATACGCAGTATTTT
J gene: TRBJ1-5; D gene: TRBD1; clone size: .; CDR3 length: 14; V gene: TRBV19; CDR3 protein: CASRLTGGGQPQHF; CDR3 DNA: TGTGCCAGTAGACTAACAGGGGGCGGTCAGCCCCAGCATTTT
J gene: TRBJ2-2; D gene: TRBD2; clone size: .; CDR3 length: 19; V gene: TRBV5-1; CDR3 protein: CASSPNPPGLAVNTGELFF; CDR3 DNA: TGCGCCAGCAGCCCCAACCCACCTGGACTAGCGGTGAACACCGGGGAGCTGTTTTTT
J gene: TRBJ1-5; D gene: .; clone size: .; CDR3 length: 15; V gene: TRBV19; CDR3 protein: CASSILDSRFQPQHF; CDR3 DNA: TGTGCCAGTAGTATACTGGACAGCCGTTTTCAGCCCCAGCATTTT
J gene: TRBJ2-7; D gene: .; clone size: once; CDR3 length: 18; V gene: TRBV5-1; CDR3 protein: CASSLVGGSGVGSYEQYF; CDR3 DNA: TGCGCCAGCAGCTTGGTAGGTGGGTCGGGAGTGGGCTCCTACGAGCAGTACTTC
J gene: TRBJ2-2; D gene: TRBD2; clone size: .; CDR3 length: 14; V gene: TRBV19; CDR3 protein: CASSSGDYPGELFF; CDR3 DNA: TGTGCCAGTAGCTCCGGGGACTATCCCGGGGAGCTGTTTTTT
J gene: TRBJ1-1; D gene: TRBD1; clone size: once; CDR3 length: 14; V gene: TRBV27; CDR3 protein: CASSLGTGNTEAFF; CDR3 DNA: TGTGCCAGCAGTTTAGGGACAGGGAACACTGAAGCTTTCTTT
J gene: TRBJ1-2; D gene: .; clone size: few; CDR3 length: 13; V gene: TRBV19; CDR3 protein: CASSPTANYGYTF; CDR3 DNA: TGTGCCAGTAGTCCGACAGCAAACTATGGCTACACCTTC
J gene: TRBJ2-3; D gene: .; clone size: .; CDR3 length: 12; V gene: TRBV11-1; CDR3 protein: CASSSDTDTQYF; CDR3 DNA: TGTGCCAGCAGCTCCGACACAGATACGCAGTATTTT
J gene: TRBJ1-2; D gene: .; clone size: .; CDR3 length: 13; V gene: TRBV7-9; CDR3 protein: CASSLIPAWGYTF; CDR3 DNA: TGTGCCAGCAGCTTAATTCCAGCTTGGGGCTACACCTTC
J gene: TRBJ2-1; D gene: .; clone size: .; CDR3 length: 13; V gene: TRBV19; CDR3 protein: CASSITVLHEQFF; CDR3 DNA: TGTGCCAGTAGTATAACGGTCCTACATGAGCAGTTCTTC
J gene: TRBJ1-2; D gene: TRBD1; clone size: .; CDR3 length: 15; V gene: TRBV4-1; CDR3 protein: CASSRTGGHSRGYTF; CDR3 DNA: TGCGCCAGCAGCCGGACAGGGGGCCATTCCAGAGGCTACACCTTC
J gene: TRBJ2-7; D gene: .; clone size: .; CDR3 length: 14; V gene: TRBV7-8; CDR3 protein: CASSFSELAYEQYF; CDR3 DNA: TGTGCCAGCAGCTTTTCGGAACTAGCCTACGAGCAGTACTTC
J gene: TRBJ2-7; D gene: .; clone size: .; CDR3 length: 14; V gene: TRBV19; CDR3 protein: CASSILPGPYEQYF; CDR3 DNA: TGTGCCAGTAGTATTCTACCAGGGCCCTACGAGCAGTACTTC
J gene: TRBJ1-4; D gene: TRBD1; clone size: .; CDR3 length: 13; V gene: TRBV28; CDR3 protein: CASRIKPRDRLFF; CDR3 DNA: TGTGCCAGCAGAATAAAACCACGGGACAGACTGTTTTTT
J gene: TRBJ2-2; D gene: .; clone size: .; CDR3 length: 14; V gene: TRBV6-1; CDR3 protein: CASSPRDRAGELFF; CDR3 DNA: TGTGCCAGCAGTCCCAGGGACCGGGCCGGGGAGCTGTTTTTT
J gene: TRBJ2-4; D gene: .; clone size: .; CDR3 length: 15; V gene: TRBV7-2; CDR3 protein: CASSLVDWAGGSQYF; CDR3 DNA: TGTGCCAGCAGCTTAGTGGACTGGGCCGGGGGTAGTCAGTACTTC
J gene: TRBJ1-6; D gene: .; clone size: once; CDR3 length: 14; V gene: TRBV6-5; CDR3 protein: CATQPGNRNSPLHF; CDR3 DNA: TGTGCCACCCAGCCCGGGAATAGAAATTCACCCCTCCACTTT
J gene: TRBJ2-7; D gene: .; clone size: .; CDR3 length: 14; V gene: TRBV28; CDR3 protein: CAIATQGYGYEQYF; CDR3 DNA: TGTGCCATAGCAACGCAGGGATACGGCTACGAGCAGTACTTC
J gene: TRBJ1-1; D gene: .; clone size: few; CDR3 length: 17; V gene: TRBV30; CDR3 protein: CAWSDRDKGSLNTEAFF; CDR3 DNA: TGTGCCTGGAGTGACCGGGACAAGGGCTCCCTGAACACTGAAGCTTTCTTT
J gene: TRBJ2-1; D gene: TRBD2; clone size: .; CDR3 length: 16; V gene: TRBV7-3; CDR3 protein: CASSPRGAGGDNEQFF; CDR3 DNA: TGTGCCAGCAGCCCCCGGGGGGCGGGAGGGGACAATGAGCAGTTCTTC
J gene: TRBJ1-3; D gene: .; clone size: .; CDR3 length: 13; V gene: TRBV19; CDR3 protein: CASNGVSGNTIYF; CDR3 DNA: TGTGCCAGTAATGGGGTCTCTGGAAACACCATATATTTT
J gene: TRBJ1-5; D gene: TRBD1; clone size: .; CDR3 length: 15; V gene: TRBV5-1; CDR3 protein: CASSLYSGQNQPQHF; CDR3 DNA: TGCGCCAGCAGCTTGTACTCGGGACAGAATCAGCCCCAGCATTTT
J gene: TRBJ2-7; D gene: .; clone size: .; CDR3 length: 13; V gene: TRBV10-1; CDR3 protein: CASSDEGSYEQYF; CDR3 DNA: TGCGCCAGCAGTGATGAGGGATCCTACGAGCAGTACTTC
J gene: TRBJ2-7; D gene: TRBD2; clone size: .; CDR3 length: 18; V gene: TRBV29-1; CDR3 protein: CSVEGGTSGRKGAYEQYF; CDR3 DNA: TGCAGCGTTGAAGGAGGGACTAGCGGGAGGAAAGGGGCCTACGAGCAGTACTTC
J gene: TRBJ1-2; D gene: TRBD1; clone size: .; CDR3 length: 17; V gene: TRBV29-1; CDR3 protein: CSVTPRGRDRGQYGYTF; CDR3 DNA: TGCAGCGTTACCCCTAGGGGCCGGGACAGGGGACAGTATGGCTACACCTTC
J gene: TRBJ1-5; D gene: TRBD1; clone size: .; CDR3 length: 14; V gene: TRBV5-5; CDR3 protein: CASSRTGDNQPQHF; CDR3 DNA: TGTGCCAGCAGCCGGACAGGTGACAATCAGCCCCAGCATTTT
J gene: TRBJ1-2; D gene: TRBD1; clone size: .; CDR3 length: 13; V gene: TRBV28; CDR3 protein: CASRVQGIGGYTF; CDR3 DNA: TGTGCCAGCAGGGTACAGGGGATAGGAGGCTACACCTTC
J gene: TRBJ2-3; D gene: TRBD1; clone size: .; CDR3 length: 15; V gene: TRBV29-1; CDR3 protein: CSVGAGTGGRDTQYF; CDR3 DNA: TGCAGCGTTGGGGCCGGGACAGGGGGACGGGATACGCAGTATTTT
J gene: TRBJ2-2; D gene: .; clone size: .; CDR3 length: 18; V gene: TRBV4-1; CDR3 protein: CASSQDRRAIGVLGELFF; CDR3 DNA: TGCGCCAGCAGCCAAGATAGGAGGGCTATAGGGGTACTCGGGGAGCTGTTTTTT
J gene: TRBJ2-5; D gene: TRBD2; clone size: .; CDR3 length: 14; V gene: TRBV10-3; CDR3 protein: CAISDLGGQETQYF; CDR3 DNA: TGTGCCATCAGTGATCTGGGAGGGCAAGAGACCCAGTACTTC
J gene: TRBJ2-5; D gene: TRBD1; clone size: few; CDR3 length: 13; V gene: TRBV29-1; CDR3 protein: CSVRTGLRETQYF; CDR3 DNA: TGCAGCGTCCGGACAGGGCTAAGAGAAACCCAGTACTTC
J gene: TRBJ1-4; D gene: TRBD1; clone size: .; CDR3 length: 13; V gene: TRBV29-1; CDR3 protein: CSVVRGFGEKLFF; CDR3 DNA: TGCAGCGTTGTCAGGGGGTTTGGCGAAAAACTGTTTTTT
J gene: TRBJ1-1; D gene: TRBD1; clone size: .; CDR3 length: 16; V gene: TRBV6-6; CDR3 protein: CASSRGTGGEGAEAFF; CDR3 DNA: TGTGCCAGCAGTCGCGGCACAGGGGGCGAAGGCGCTGAAGCTTTCTTT
J gene: TRBJ2-2; D gene: .; clone size: .; CDR3 length: 14; V gene: TRBV2; CDR3 protein: CASVSLRNTGELFF; CDR3 DNA: TGTGCCAGCGTAAGTTTGCGGAACACCGGGGAGCTGTTTTTT
J gene: TRBJ2-2; D gene: .; clone size: once; CDR3 length: 15; V gene: TRBV5-1; CDR3 protein: CASSWAPGGTGELFF; CDR3 DNA: TGCGCCAGCAGCTGGGCTCCTGGGGGCACCGGGGAGCTGTTTTTT
J gene: TRBJ1-5; D gene: .; clone size: .; CDR3 length: 15; V gene: TRBV6-1; CDR3 protein: CASSVEGYSNQPQHF; CDR3 DNA: TGTGCCAGCAGTGTTGAGGGTTATAGCAATCAGCCCCAGCATTTT
J gene: TRBJ2-5; D gene: TRBD1; clone size: .; CDR3 length: 18; V gene: TRBV15; CDR3 protein: CATSREVSRGQVVETQYF; CDR3 DNA: TGTGCCACCAGCAGAGAAGTTTCAAGGGGGCAGGTCGTAGAGACCCAGTACTTC
J gene: TRBJ1-1; D gene: .; clone size: .; CDR3 length: 15; V gene: TRBV28; CDR3 protein: CAILDFGVRDTEAFF; CDR3 DNA: TGTGCCATCCTAGATTTCGGGGTGCGGGACACTGAAGCTTTCTTT
J gene: TRBJ2-3; D gene: .; clone size: .; CDR3 length: 16; V gene: TRBV18; CDR3 protein: CASSGTTGGGPDTQYF; CDR3 DNA: TGTGCCAGCTCAGGAACAACAGGGGGGGGCCCAGATACGCAGTATTTT
J gene: TRBJ2-7; D gene: TRBD2; clone size: .; CDR3 length: 19; V gene: TRBV7-3; CDR3 protein: CASSPHLAGVSRRSYEQYF; CDR3 DNA: TGTGCCAGCAGCCCTCATCTAGCGGGAGTAAGTAGGCGGTCCTACGAGCAGTACTTC